A selection of T cell receptor beta chains follows, all from one sample in a study of cytomegalovirus exposure and HLA in healthy donors. Clones were sequenced by immunoSEQ multiplex PCR, and TCRdb holds only the in-frame ones, with some missing. The table records under 150,000 clones, 75% to 80% of them present only once. Material: PBMCs. These receptors originate from a woman aged 40-49 years in good health and CMV-seropositive. The CDR3 runs from the conserved cysteine through the conserved F or W. The D gene is left open where the match is weak. Size tells how often a clone was seen (once, few, many) or the class of an expanded clone, and some rows leave it out.

>TRBV5-6|NA|TRBJ2-1|TRBD2
CASSRLATRNEQFF
TGTGCCAGCAGTAGACTAGCCACAAGGAATGAGCAGTTCTTC
>TRBV1|once|TRBJ2-4|NA
CTSSRQRLQNIQYF
TGCACCAGCAGCCGACAGAGGCTCCAAAACATTCAGTACTTC
>TRBV28|NA|TRBJ2-7|TRBD1
CASRLGTVSYEQYF
TGTGCCAGCAGGCTCGGGACAGTTTCCTACGAGCAGTACTTC
>TRBV6-4|few|TRBJ2-3|NA
CASSAGLGSDTQYF
TGTGCCAGCAGCGCAGGGCTGGGCTCAGATACGCAGTATTTT
>TRBV9|NA|TRBJ2-3|NA
CASSVAIGRADTQYF
TGTGCCAGCAGCGTAGCTATCGGGAGAGCAGATACGCAGTATTTT
>TRBV11-3|NA|TRBJ2-1|TRBD2
CASSFSSGSYNEQFF
TGTGCCAGCAGCTTCTCCAGCGGGAGTTACAATGAGCAGTTCTTC
>TRBV9|NA|TRBJ2-3|TRBD2
CASSTRTSWPDTQYF
TGTGCCAGCAGCACGCGGACTAGCTGGCCAGATACGCAGTATTTT
>TRBV5-1|NA|TRBJ2-5|NA
CASRRGQLQETQYF
TGCGCCAGCAGACGCGGACAGCTGCAAGAGACCCAGTACTTC
>TRBV6-5|NA|TRBJ2-7|NA
CASRQPQGYQQYF
TGTGCCAGCAGGCAACCACAGGGCTACCAGCAGTACTTC
>TRBV2|NA|TRBJ2-7|TRBD1
CASGRGGLDEQYF
TGTGCCAGCGGACGAGGGGGCCTCGACGAGCAGTACTTC
>TRBV7-9|NA|TRBJ2-3|TRBD1
CASSLDRVGDTQYF
TGTGCCAGCAGCCTGGACAGGGTGGGAGATACGCAGTATTTT
>TRBV5-1|NA|TRBJ1-1|TRBD1
CASSLVDRGENTEAFF
TGCGCCAGCAGCTTGGTGGACAGGGGGGAGAACACTGAAGCTTTCTTT
>TRBV11-2|NA|TRBJ2-7|TRBD2
CASSLELAGRNEQYF
TGTGCCAGCAGCTTAGAACTAGCGGGACGCAACGAGCAGTACTTC
>TRBV27|NA|TRBJ2-1|TRBD2
CASTLAGAYNEQFF
TGTGCCAGCACACTAGCGGGAGCGTACAATGAGCAGTTCTTC
>TRBV7-2|NA|TRBJ1-5|NA
CASSGRSGRNQPQHF
TGTGCCAGCAGCGGAAGATCAGGTCGGAATCAGCCCCAGCATTTT
>TRBV7-3|few|TRBJ2-5|TRBD2
CASSLGGSGRGTQYF
TGTGCCAGCAGCTTAGGAGGTAGCGGGAGAGGGACCCAGTACTTC
>TRBV6-5|NA|TRBJ1-2|NA
CASSYIMGRHYGYTF
TGTGCCAGCAGTTACATCATGGGCAGACACTATGGCTACACCTTC
>TRBV6-5|NA|TRBJ2-1|TRBD2
CASSYSGTSSYNEQFF
TGTGCCAGCAGTTACTCGGGGACTAGCAGTTACAATGAGCAGTTCTTC
>TRBV27|NA|TRBJ2-1|TRBD2
CASTGDYYNEQFF
TGTGCCAGCACTGGGGACTACTACAATGAGCAGTTCTTC
>TRBV12-5|NA|TRBJ2-1|NA
CASGTGTGSEQFF
TGTGCTAGTGGCACAGGGACCGGTAGTGAGCAGTTCTTC
>TRBV2|NA|TRBJ2-1|NA
CATASEIYNEQFF
TGTGCCACCGCTAGCGAGATCTACAATGAGCAGTTCTTC
>TRBV19|many|TRBJ2-3|TRBD2
CASSLGLAGGGEDTQYF
TGTGCCAGTAGTCTGGGACTAGCGGGAGGAGGAGAAGATACGCAGTATTTT
>TRBV10-3|NA|TRBJ2-2|NA
CAISAEAGELFF
TGTGCCATCAGTGCAGAGGCCGGGGAGCTGTTTTTT
>TRBV5-1|NA|TRBJ2-1|NA
CASSLDRSNEQFF
TGCGCCAGCAGCTTAGACAGAAGCAATGAGCAGTTCTTC
>TRBV7-8|NA|TRBJ1-1|NA
CASSLEYSREAFF
TGTGCCAGCAGCTTAGAATACAGCCGTGAAGCTTTCTTT
>TRBV29-1|NA|TRBJ1-2|TRBD1
CSARGQGDGYTF
TGCAGCGCCAGAGGACAGGGGGATGGCTACACCTTC
>TRBV27|NA|TRBJ2-1|TRBD2
CASSLSGTRTHNEQFF
TGTGCCAGCAGTTTATCGGGGACTAGAACTCACAATGAGCAGTTCTTC